This T cell receptor (beta chain) came from a study of blood T cell repertoires in COVID-19. Study context: Donors in the United States, Italy and Spain gave samples during acute or convalescent COVID-19. From T cells, B-cell-depleted T cells, or PBMCs came the material, which was cDNA or gDNA.

Assay used: immunoSEQ multiplex PCR; TCRdb lists only in-frame clones, some missing. The data hold about 220,000 clones, with 82% observed a single time. Only one count was recorded for this clone. Participants, roughly 18 to 100 years old, spanned 25 or so US areas. Cohort 3 recovered donors had two negative PCRs, clearance, or symptom resolution. The sequenced material came from PBMCs or T cells enriched from blood (not recorded which). The clonotype originates from a woman between 55 and 75 years old who had recovered from COVID-19.

Here the CDR3 DNA reads TGCGCCAGCAGCTTCGACAATGTGGGGAACACTGAAGCTTTCTTT. Residues: CASSFDNVGNTEAFF. The gene calls are TRBV5-1 and TRBJ1-1; no reliable D call. This CDR3 has 15 residues. V was pared by 2 bases and J by 1 base, with 12 bases between. In germline, CDR1 is SGHRS, CDR2 YFSETQ.